This T cell receptor (beta chain) emerged from a study of CD8+ T cells in alopecia areata. Findings and limits, study-wide: Normal skin's resident alphabeta T cells are sequenced alongside lesional scalp T cells. Scalp clonality, along with expanded CD8+ clones among the top 100, was significantly decreased by tofacitinib.

The treatment: oral pan-JAK inhibitor, 5-10 mg twice daily. As the sequencing template, cDNA was produced by extracting RNA and reverse transcribing it. Clones were read by immunoSEQ multiplex PCR, and TCRdb kept only the in-frame ones, dropping some. Among more than 150,000 clones listed, about 60% were seen once. The CDR3 has 13 residues. CDR1 and CDR2 (germline): PRHDT, FYEKMQ (reference sequence). Trimming cost V 5 bases and J 7 bases; bases outside gene matches: 6. This clone is a singleton in its sample. Its specificity is unknown. The rearrangement joins TRBV13 to TRBJ1-2, with 8 bases identical to TRBD1. The source was CD8+ T cells sorted from blood, collected at week 24, from a patient treated with tofacitinib. The source is a human donor with alopecia areata. CDR3 nucleotides: TGTGCCAGCAGCGCCGAGACAGGGGTTGGCTACACCTTC. Protein: CASSAETGVGYTF.